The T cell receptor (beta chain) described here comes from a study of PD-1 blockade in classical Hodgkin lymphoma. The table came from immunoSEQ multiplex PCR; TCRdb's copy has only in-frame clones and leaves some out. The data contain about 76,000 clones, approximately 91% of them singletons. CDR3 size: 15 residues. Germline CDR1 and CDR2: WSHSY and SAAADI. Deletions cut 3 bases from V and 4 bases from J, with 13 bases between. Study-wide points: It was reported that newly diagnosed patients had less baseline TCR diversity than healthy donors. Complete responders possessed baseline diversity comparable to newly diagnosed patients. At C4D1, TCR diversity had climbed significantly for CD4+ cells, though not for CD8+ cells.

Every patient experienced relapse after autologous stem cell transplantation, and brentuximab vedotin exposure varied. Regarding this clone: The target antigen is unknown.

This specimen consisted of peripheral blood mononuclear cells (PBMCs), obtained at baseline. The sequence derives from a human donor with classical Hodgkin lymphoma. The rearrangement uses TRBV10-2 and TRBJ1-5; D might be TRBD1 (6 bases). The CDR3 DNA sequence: TGCGCCAGCAGTGATGGGGGCCGGGCTAATCAGCCCCAGCATTTT. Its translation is CASSDGGRANQPQHF.